This T cell receptor beta chain was documented in a study of T cell repertoires in cytomegalovirus infection. Overall study: HLA-B-restricted CMV epitopes that are well studied were used alongside recently identified HLA-C-restricted ones. Public TCR beta signatures were indicative of both CMV infection and a matching HLA type. Findings and limits, study-wide: Using cumulative public TCR beta family frequency, the authors identified those who carried CMV together with the relevant HLA. HLA-C-restricted CMV-specific TCR beta clonotypes were dominant in the ex vivo response.

Points on this clonotype: Its matching antigen is unknown.

TCRdb reprocessed the reads via MiXCR and lists one record per CDR3 protein. The sample includes approximately 990,000 distinct CDR3 sequences, roughly 31% of them seen just once. The TCR originated in a human donor in good health (CMV status not recorded). Some clones in this sample may be carry-over from other donors' samples. Sequenced here: cultured CD8+ T cells from PBMCs, sampled from culture after CMV antigen stimulation.

In nucleotides, the CDR3 is TGTGCCAGCAGCTCGTCAGGACAGAGAAAAATCTCCACAGATACGCAGTATTTT. This translates into CASSSSGQRKISTDTQYF. V is TRBV5-4 and J is TRBJ2-3; D perhaps matches TRBD1 (6 bases). V was clipped by 3 bases and J by 2 bases, with 22 bases between them. CDR1 and CDR2 from the germline V gene are SGHNT and YYREEE (reference sequence). The CDR3 spans 18 residues.